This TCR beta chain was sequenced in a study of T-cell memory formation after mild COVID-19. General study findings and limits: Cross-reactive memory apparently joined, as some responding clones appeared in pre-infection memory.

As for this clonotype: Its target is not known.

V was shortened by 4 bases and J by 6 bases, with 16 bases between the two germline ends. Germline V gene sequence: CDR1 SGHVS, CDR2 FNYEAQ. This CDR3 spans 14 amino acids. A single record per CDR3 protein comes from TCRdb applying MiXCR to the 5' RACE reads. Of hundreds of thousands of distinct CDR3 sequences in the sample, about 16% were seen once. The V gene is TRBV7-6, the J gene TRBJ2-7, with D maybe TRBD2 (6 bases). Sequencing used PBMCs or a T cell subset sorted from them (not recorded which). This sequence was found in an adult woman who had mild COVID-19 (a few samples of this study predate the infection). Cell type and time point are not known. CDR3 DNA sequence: TGTGCCAGCAGCTCGTTTCCGGGAGCCCTCGAGCAGTACTTC. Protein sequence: CASSSFPGALEQYF.